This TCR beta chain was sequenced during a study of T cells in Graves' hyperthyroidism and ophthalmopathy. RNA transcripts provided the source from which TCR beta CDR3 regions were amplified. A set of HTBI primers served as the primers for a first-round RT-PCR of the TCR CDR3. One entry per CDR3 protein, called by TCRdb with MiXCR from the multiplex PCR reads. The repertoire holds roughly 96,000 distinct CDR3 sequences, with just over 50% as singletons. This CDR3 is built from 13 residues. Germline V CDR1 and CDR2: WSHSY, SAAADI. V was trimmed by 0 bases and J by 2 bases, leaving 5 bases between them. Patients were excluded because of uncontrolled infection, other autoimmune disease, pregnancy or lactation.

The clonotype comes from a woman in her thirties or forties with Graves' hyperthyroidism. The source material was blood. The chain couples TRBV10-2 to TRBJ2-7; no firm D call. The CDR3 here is CASSESGTYEQYF. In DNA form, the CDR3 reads TGCGCCAGCAGTGAGTCAGGGACCTACGAGCAGTACTTC.